The 8 T cell receptor beta chains reported below all come from one sample, sequenced in a study of blood T cell repertoires in COVID-19. The repertoire was sequenced with immunoSEQ multiplex PCR; TCRdb's copy has only in-frame clones and lacks some. Of 100,000 or so clones listed, 80% to 95% are singletons. The source material was peripheral blood. The receptors come from a man aged 65-85 years with acute or convalescent COVID-19.

Only a few counts were recorded for this clone. V is TRBV6-5 and J is TRBJ2-2; 9 bases line up with TRBD2. The CDR3 has 15 amino acids. Losses at the gene ends were 6 bases for V and 5 bases for J; bases not matched to a gene: 7. Germline V gene lookup returns CDR1 MNHEY and CDR2 SVGAGI. This CDR3 is CASRVGSGRTGELFF. Here the CDR3 DNA reads TGTGCCAGCAGGGTGGGTAGCGGGAGAACCGGGGAGCTGTTTTTT.

The chain employs TRBV27 and TRBJ1-4, with 8 bases matching TRBD1. The V and J ends lost 1 base and 7 bases, in that order; junction bases with no gene match: 2. This CDR3 contains 14 residues. Germline CDR1 reads MNHEY; CDR2 reads SMNVEV (reference sequence). The CDR3 loop is CASSLFGTGEKLFF. The CDR3, as DNA: TGTGCCAGCAGTTTATTTGGGACAGGTGAAAAACTGTTTTTT.

V gene TRBV10-1 combines with J gene TRBJ1-6; D unclear. The CDR3 consists of 13 residues. Germline CDR1 and CDR2: WNHNN and SYGVQD (reference sequence). V was shortened by 5 bases and J by 5 bases, with 7 bases between the two germline ends. CDR3 nucleotide sequence: TGCGCCAGCAGTCCCAGGCATAATTCACCCCTCCACTTT. Translation gives CASSPRHNSPLHF.

The chain employs TRBV11-2 and TRBJ2-3; D is unclear. The CDR3 is made up of 16 amino acids. The V and J ends lost 3 bases and 4 bases respectively, with 17 bases between them. From germline, CDR1 is SGHAT and CDR2 FQNNGV. The CDR3: CASSFNRFSPADTQYF. The CDR3 region has the DNA TGTGCCAGCAGCTTTAATAGATTTAGCCCCGCAGATACGCAGTATTTT.

This chain uses TRBV6-6 with TRBJ1-4; 8 bases are shared with TRBD1. J gave up 7 bases and V 5 bases, and 6 bases lay outside the gene matches. Germline loops: CDR1 MNHNY, CDR2 SVGAGI (reference sequence). The CDR3 has 14 residues. CDR3 DNA: TGTGCCAGCAGTCCAGGACAGGGCGGTGAAAAACTGTTTTTT. The encoded protein is CASSPGQGGEKLFF.

The V gene is TRBV27, the J gene TRBJ2-7; D uncertain. The CDR3 spans 12 residues. Germline V gives CDR1 MNHEY, CDR2 SMNVEV (reference sequence). Trimming removed 3 bases at V and 5 bases at J, with 8 bases between. The CDR3 region has the DNA TGTGCCAGCAGTTTCGGAGACCACGAGCAGTACTTC. Its translation: CASSFGDHEQYF.

This chain uses TRBV10-2 with TRBJ1-3; D gene uncertain. The germline gives CDR1 WSHSY, CDR2 SAAADI. The V gene lost 7 bases and the J gene lost 0 bases, with 13 bases spanning the gap. This CDR3 comprises 15 residues. CDR3 region: CASTPDGDSGNTIYF. The CDR3 region has the DNA TGCGCCAGCACACCCGACGGGGACTCTGGAAACACCATATATTTT.

This clone was detected once. This sequence joins TRBV19 and TRBJ2-6; D gene unclear. From germline, CDR1 is LNHDA and CDR2 SQIVND (reference sequence). Trimming took 6 bases from V and 0 from J, leaving 9 bases between them. The CDR3 length is 15 residues. In DNA form, the CDR3 reads TGTGCCAGTAGCTTATCGTCCTCTGGGGCCAACGTCCTGACTTTC. This translates into CASSLSSSGANVLTF.